These 28 T cell receptor beta chains share one sample of origin, sequenced in a study of T cells after somatic rescue of genetic block. Method: immunoSEQ multiplex PCR; TCRdb's copy keeps in-frame clones and lacks some. The table records 110,000 or so clones, 90% to 95% of them present only once. Sequencing was performed on peripheral blood mononuclear cells (PBMCs). The receptors derive from a woman under 30.

V usage is TRBV4-2 and J usage is TRBJ1-2, with a possible D match to TRBD1 (6 bases). This CDR3 is built from 17 residues. The germline gives CDR1 LGHNA, CDR2 YNFKEQ. V was cut by 4 bases and J by 7 bases, with 25 bases left in between. The CDR3 DNA reads TGTGCCAGCAGCCTACCACAACCTCCAGGGGAACCTAGTGGCTACACCTTC. Its translation: CASSLPQPPGEPSGYTF.

V usage is TRBV5-8 and J usage is TRBJ1-2; 9 bases map to TRBD1. Germline V CDR1 and CDR2: SGHTS, YDEGEE. The length of the CDR3 is 17 residues. J gave up 4 bases and V 0 bases, and 10 bases lay outside the gene matches. DNA for the CDR3: TGTGCCAGCAGCTTGGCCGACCCGGGACAGGGCATCTATGGCTACACCTTC. It codes for CASSLADPGQGIYGYTF.

This chain uses TRBV11-1 with TRBJ2-7; D is unresolved. Germline-derived CDR1 and CDR2 are SGHAT and FQDESV (reference sequence). Trimming removed 3 bases at V and 0 bases at J, with 6 bases between. The CDR3 totals 13 residues. The CDR3 region has the DNA TGTGCCAGCAGCTTTTACCACTCCTACGAGCAGTACTTC. Protein: CASSFYHSYEQYF.

The chain combines TRBV7-2 with TRBJ2-1; TRBD2 is a possible D gene (7 bases). Trimming stripped 0 bases from V and 6 bases from J, with 15 bases between. CDR3 length: 16 residues. Per germline, CDR1 SGHTA and CDR2 FQGNSA. CDR3 loop: CASSLASRGAGNEQFF. DNA of the CDR3: TGTGCCAGCAGCTTAGCATCCCGGGGGGCGGGCAATGAGCAGTTCTTC.

The chain has TRBV18 and TRBJ1-5; D not resolved. The germline V gene encodes CDR1 KGHSH and CDR2 LQKENI. CDR3 length: 16 residues. V gave up 0 bases and J gave up 2 bases, with 11 bases separating them. This CDR3 reads CASSPPSVKGNQPQHF. For the CDR3, the DNA is TGTGCCAGCTCACCACCCTCAGTGAAAGGCAATCAGCCCCAGCATTTT.

V is TRBV2 and J is TRBJ2-3, with 8 bases fitting TRBD1. Germline V gene lookup returns CDR1 SNHLY and CDR2 FYNNEI. V lost 6 bases, J lost 1 base, and 6 bases stayed unmatched. This CDR3 comprises 15 residues. The CDR3 nucleotides are TGTGCCAGCAGCGCAGGGGGCGCAGGCACAGATACGCAGTATTTT. Translated: CASSAGGAGTDTQYF.

The J gene is TRBJ2-3, the V gene TRBV6-1; D unresolved. V gave up 6 bases and J gave up 2 bases, with 9 bases separating them. The CDR3 runs to 13 residues. Germline CDR1 and CDR2: MNHNS and SASEGT. The CDR3 DNA reads TGTGCCAGCAGAGGGTCAGTCACAGATACGCAGTATTTT. It translates to CASRGSVTDTQYF.

The chain is built from TRBV10-3 and TRBJ2-1; D is tentatively TRBD1 or TRBD2 (6 bases each). V was trimmed by 0 bases and J by 7 bases, leaving 19 bases between them. CDR1 is ENHRY and CDR2 is SYGVKD in the germline V gene. The CDR3 extends over 17 amino acids. The CDR3 is CAISESEGGGSWNEQFF. The DNA of the CDR3 is TGTGCCATCAGTGAGTCGGAGGGGGGTGGTTCGTGGAATGAGCAGTTCTTC.

This chain connects TRBV30 to TRBJ1-6; TRBD1 aligns across 7 bases. Germline CDR1 reads GTSNPN; CDR2 reads SVGIG (reference sequence). The CDR3 has 13 residues. With V trimmed by 4 bases and J by 4 bases, 1 base remained unmatched. DNA for the CDR3: TGTGCCTGGACGGGACAGTATAATTCACCCCTCCACTTT. Its translation: CAWTGQYNSPLHF.

This clone was observed once. The V call is TRBV2, the J call TRBJ2-3; D is unclear. From germline, CDR1 is SNHLY and CDR2 FYNNEI. The CDR3 runs to 15 residues. The germline V and J ends were trimmed by 2 bases and 2 bases, with 11 bases remaining between them. DNA for the CDR3: TGTGCCAGCAGTGAACGGCGAGCAGCCACAGATACGCAGTATTTT. This gives the protein CASSERRAATDTQYF. Looking up the rest from reference TRBV2 and TRBJ2-3 gives the full variable domain: EPEVTQTPSHQVTQMGQEVILRCVPISNHLYFYWYRQILGQKVEFLVSFYNNEISEKSEIFDDQFSVERPDGSNFTLKIRSTKLEDSAMYFCASSERRAATDTQYFGPGTRLTVL.

This chain connects TRBV7-9 to TRBJ2-7, with TRBD1 identical over 10 bases. This CDR3 is built from 15 residues. V lost 1 base and J lost 3; bases outside the gene matches: 3. Germline CDR1 is SEHNR and CDR2 is FQNEAQ (reference sequence). The DNA of the CDR3 is TGTGCCAGCAGCTTAGAAGGGACAGGGGTCTACGAGCAGTACTTC. Protein: CASSLEGTGVYEQYF.

The V gene is TRBV7-3, the J gene TRBJ2-5; D ambiguous. Germline lookup yields CDR1 SGHTA and CDR2 FQGTGA. This CDR3 comprises 14 residues. Trimming left V 2 bases short and J 5 bases short, with 12 bases between. CDR3 residues: CASSLSAQSETQYF. CDR3 in DNA: TGTGCCAGCAGCTTATCGGCCCAATCGGAGACCCAGTACTTC.

The V and J genes are TRBV5-4 and TRBJ1-2; D not certain. The CDR3 is 14 residues long. Germline V gene data show CDR1 as SGHNT and CDR2 as YYREEE (reference sequence). V lost 0 bases, J lost 4 bases, and 10 bases lay in between. CDR3 region: CASSLVAESYGYTF. The CDR3 DNA reads TGTGCCAGCAGCTTGGTGGCGGAATCCTATGGCTACACCTTC.

The rearrangement uses TRBV6-1 and TRBJ1-1, with a possible D match to TRBD1 (6 bases). Germline loops: CDR1 MNHNS, CDR2 SASEGT. The CDR3 is made up of 15 amino acids. Trimming took off 5 bases at V and 1 base at J, with 14 bases between the two ends. CDR3 amino acids: CASSLGAKPNTEAFF. The CDR3 bases are TGTGCCAGCAGTCTGGGGGCCAAACCGAACACTGAAGCTTTCTTT.

V and J are TRBV7-9 and TRBJ1-6; no clear D gene. Germline loops: CDR1 SEHNR, CDR2 FQNEAQ (reference sequence). V lost 6 bases and J lost 7, with 13 bases in between. The CDR3 totals 14 residues. The CDR3 DNA follows: TGTGCCAGCAGAGAGGAAGAACGGAATTCACCCCTCCACTTT. Translated: CASREEERNSPLHF.

The chain combines TRBV19 with TRBJ1-4; 10 nucleotides align to TRBD1. Germline loops: CDR1 LNHDA, CDR2 SQIVND (reference sequence). CDR3 length: 15 amino acids. V was pared by 9 bases and J by 1 base, with 5 bases of the junction left unmatched. CDR3 DNA sequence: TGTGCCAGCAGACGGACAGGGGGAACTAATGAAAAACTGTTTTTT. Translation gives CASRRTGGTNEKLFF. The whole variable domain, remainder taken from reference TRBV19 and TRBJ1-4, is DGGITQSPKYLFRKEGQNVTLSCEQNLNHDAMYWYRQDPGQGLRLIYYSQIVNDFQKGDIAEGYSVSREKKESFPLTVTSAQKNPTAFYLCASRRTGGTNEKLFFGSGTQLSVL.

The chain recombines TRBV7-2 with TRBJ2-6; 9 nucleotides line up with TRBD1. Per germline, CDR1 SGHTA and CDR2 FQGNSA. V lost 5 bases to trimming and J lost 0 bases; unmatched junction nucleotides: 11. There are 19 residues in the CDR3. The CDR3 protein is CASSPRGQGPFSGANVLTF. The CDR3 DNA is TGTGCCAGCAGCCCCCGGGGACAGGGACCATTCTCTGGGGCCAACGTCCTGACTTTC.

This chain links TRBV19 with TRBJ1-1, with 10 positions matching TRBD1. CDR3 length: 15 residues. The V gene end was trimmed by 4 bases and the J gene end by 4 bases; junction bases not matched to a gene: 6. Germline V gene data show CDR1 as LNHDA and CDR2 as SQIVND (reference sequence). The CDR3 here is CASSTRTGGVTEAFF. Written as DNA, the CDR3 is TGTGCCAGTAGTACCCGGACAGGGGGGGTCACTGAAGCTTTCTTT.

The chain carries TRBV10-3 and TRBJ2-7; 8 bases agree with TRBD1. V shed 4 bases, J shed 2 bases, and the junction held 7 bases outside the gene matches. This CDR3 is 15 amino acids long. Germline V CDR1 and CDR2: ENHRY, SYGVKD. The CDR3 spells CAISVRTGQTYEQYF. The CDR3 DNA reads TGTGCCATCAGTGTAAGGACAGGGCAAACCTACGAGCAGTACTTC.

This clone was picked up one time. V gene TRBV7-9 combines with J gene TRBJ1-1; D call uncertain. CDR3 length equals 13 residues. Trimming pared 4 bases from V and 1 base from J, leaving 7 bases between. Per germline, CDR1 SEHNR and CDR2 FQNEAQ (reference sequence). The CDR3 spells CASSWVGNTEAFF. For the CDR3, the DNA is TGTGCCAGCAGCTGGGTAGGGAACACTGAAGCTTTCTTT.

This clone was seen a single time. J is TRBJ1-2 and V is TRBV30; possibly TRBD1 for D (6 bases). The CDR3 covers 13 residues. Trimming took off 2 bases at V and 4 bases at J, with 11 bases between the two ends. The germline V gene encodes CDR1 GTSNPN and CDR2 SVGIG (reference sequence). The CDR3, as DNA: TGTGCCTGGAGTCGGGGGGCCGGCTATGGCTACACCTTC. Amino acids: CAWSRGAGYGYTF.

CDR3 nucleotide sequence: TGTGCCTGGAGTGTCAGTGACTATGGCTACACCTTC. As protein: CAWSVSDYGYTF. The rearrangement joins TRBV30 to TRBJ1-2; D is unresolved. This CDR3 has 12 amino acids. Germline V gene data show CDR1 as GTSNPN and CDR2 as SVGIG (reference sequence). Trimming took 0 bases from V and 3 from J, leaving 5 bases between them. Using reference TRBV30 and TRBJ1-2 for the parts outside the CDR3, the full variable domain is SQTIHQWPATLVQPVGSPLSLECTVEGTSNPNLYWYRQAAGRGLQLLFYSVGIGQISSEVPQNLSASRPQDRQFILSSKKLLLSDSGFYLCAWSVSDYGYTFGSGTRLTVV.

This clone was detected only a few times. The gene calls are TRBV28 and TRBJ1-2; D unresolved. Germline V lookup: CDR1 MDHEN, CDR2 SYDVKM. The V and J ends lost 7 bases and 4 bases respectively, with 16 bases between them. The CDR3 length is 14 residues. The CDR3 nucleotides read TGTGCCAGCACTAGCATGGGTCTAGGCTATGGCTACACCTTC. Encoded protein: CASTSMGLGYGYTF.

This clone was seen only once. The V gene is TRBV5-5, the J gene TRBJ1-4, with 8 positions matching TRBD1. Germline lookup yields CDR1 SGHKS and CDR2 YYEKEE (reference sequence). CDR3 length: 15 residues. Germline trimming cut 1 base from V and 4 bases from J; bases unmatched to any gene: 3. CDR3 sequence reads: CASSLRGQVNEKLFF. Here the CDR3 DNA reads TGTGCCAGCAGCTTGAGGGGACAGGTTAATGAAAAACTGTTTTTT.

The V gene is TRBV9, the J gene TRBJ2-5, with D perhaps given as TRBD1 or TRBD2 (5 bases each). The DNA end is more similar to TRBJ2-7, so the J call may be wrong. CDR3 length: 13 residues. CDR1 SGDLS and CDR2 YYNGEE come from the germline V gene. The CDR3 protein is CASSVGGTNEQYF. Here the CDR3 DNA reads TGTGCCAGCAGCGTAGGAGGGACCAACGAGCAGTACTTC.

The rearrangement uses TRBV2 and TRBJ2-2; D call uncertain. Germline CDR1 SNHLY, CDR2 FYNNEI. V was pared by 2 bases and J by 9 bases, with 4 bases between. The CDR3 contains 11 residues. DNA for the CDR3: TGTGCCAGCAGTGAATACAGGGAGCTGTTTTTT. Translation: CASSEYRELFF.

The chain has TRBV5-1 and TRBJ1-1; D gene uncertain. The germline V gene encodes CDR1 SGHRS and CDR2 YFSETQ. The length of the CDR3 is 15 residues. Trimming shortened V by 0 bases and J by 4 bases, and 13 bases separated the two germline ends. CDR3 sequence reads: CASSLEARRGTEAFF. The CDR3 region has the DNA TGCGCCAGCAGCTTGGAGGCGCGGCGAGGCACTGAAGCTTTCTTT.

V usage is TRBV19 and J usage is TRBJ2-5, with D uncertain. Trimming removed 6 bases at V and 5 bases at J, with 13 bases between. The CDR3 has 13 amino acids. Germline V lookup: CDR1 LNHDA, CDR2 SQIVND (reference sequence). The CDR3 DNA reads as TGTGCCAGTAGCCCGTTCAGCCGGGAGACCCAGTACTTC. It codes for CASSPFSRETQYF.